The T cell receptor beta chain under discussion was sequenced for a study of sequential checkpoint blockade in melanoma. Documented treatment: randomized to nivolumab then ipilimumab (arm A) or the reverse (arm B). Assay: immunoSEQ multiplex PCR; the TCRdb copy retains only in-frame clones and omits some. Here the sample spans about 27,000 clones, about 80% being singletons. V trimming: 7 bases; J trimming: 0 bases; junction bases outside the gene matches: 9. In germline, CDR1 is LNHDA, CDR2 SQIVND (reference sequence). The length of the CDR3 is 16 residues. The sequence was obtained from a human donor with melanoma. Sequences were derived from CD8+ T cells sorted from blood (inferred from file names), sampled from a patient given nivolumab and ipilimumab in sequence. The chain couples TRBV19 to TRBJ1-1; 9 bases are a match to TRBD1. CDR3 region: CASTGTGLAMNTEAFF. DNA for the CDR3: TGTGCCAGTACGGGGACAGGGTTAGCGATGAACACTGAAGCTTTCTTT.